The 20 T cell receptor beta chains below were found in one sample sequenced in a study of T cells in Graves' hyperthyroidism and ophthalmopathy (dated by TCRdb to the late 2010s). Receptors were amplified or captured by multiplex PCR. Sequencing used an Illumina HiSeq 2000. The TCR beta CDR3 regions were amplified from the RNA transcripts. A first-round RT-PCR of the TCR CDR3 used the HTBI primer set with the Qiagen OneStep RT-PCR kit. TCRdb passed the public sequencing reads through fastp at Q25 and MiXCR, retaining productive beta sequences. Identical CDR3 proteins give one entry, which carries the most common genes and DNA. The sample table records around 690,000 distinct CDR3 sequences; 15% to 20% of these occur just once. The ten largest clones take up roughly 16% of the sample. What was sequenced was blood. The receptors stem from a man between 50 and 59 years old with Graves' hyperthyroidism.

The rearrangement links TRBV27 to TRBJ2-3; D is unclear. Germline V lookup: CDR1 MNHEY, CDR2 SMNVEV (reference sequence). The V gene lost 4 bases and the J gene lost 2 bases, with 7 bases spanning the gap. The CDR3 is 13 residues long. The CDR3 sequence is CASSSLLTDTQYF. DNA for the CDR3: TGTGCCAGCAGTTCCCTTCTCACAGATACGCAGTATTTT.

The table lists this clonotype with a few counts. The CDR3 here is CASGYRLAGDGAPYNEQFF. The CDR3 region has the DNA TGTGCCAGCGGATATAGACTAGCGGGAGACGGGGCCCCCTACAATGAGCAGTTCTTC. V gene TRBV12-3 or TRBV12-4 combines with J gene TRBJ2-1, with 12 positions matching TRBD2. V dropped 8 bases and J dropped 2; count of bases not matched to a gene: 16. CDR3 length: 19 residues.

The sample holds many counts of this clonotype. CDR3 sequence: CASSTRLAGDQDEQFF. Written as DNA, the CDR3 is TGTGCCAGCAGTACCCGACTAGCGGGAGATCAGGATGAGCAGTTCTTC. The J gene is TRBJ2-1, the V gene TRBV12-3 or TRBV12-4, with 12 bases matching TRBD2. The trim removed 5 bases at V and 8 bases at J, leaving 10 bases unmatched. The CDR3 extends over 16 amino acids.

There are many counts of this clonotype. The chain carries TRBV9 and TRBJ1-6; D uncertain. V shed 0 bases and J shed 5 bases, with 6 bases lying between them. The CDR3 spans 14 residues. The germline V gene encodes CDR1 SGDLS and CDR2 YYNGEE. For the CDR3, the DNA is TGTGCCAGCAGCGTAGCCGTTAATAATTCACCCCTCCACTTT. It translates to CASSVAVNNSPLHF.

Worth noting for this clonotype: A junction boundary mismatches the germline segment, possibly from a read error. The rearrangement uses TRBV2 and TRBJ1-3; D remains ambiguous. This CDR3 contains 15 residues. Germline-derived CDR1 and CDR2 are SNHLY and FYNNEI. In DNA, the CDR3 is TGTGCCAGCAGGAAAGAGACCACGGATGGAAACACCATATGTTTT. Residues: CASRKETTDGNTICF.

In its sample, this clonotype was seen many times. The chain couples TRBV12-3 or TRBV12-4 to TRBJ1-2; 7 bases are shared with TRBD1. J was trimmed by 2 bases and V by 7 bases; bases with no gene match: 13. The CDR3 loop spans 16 amino acids. The CDR3 loop reads CASIGGDRRFNYGYTF. CDR3 sequence (DNA): TGTGCCAGCATTGGCGGGGACAGACGCTTCAACTATGGCTACACCTTC.

The V gene is TRBV19, the J gene TRBJ1-5, with D unresolved. CDR1 and CDR2 (germline): LNHDA, SQIVND (reference sequence). The CDR3 runs 13 residues. V was cut by 3 bases and J by 4 bases, with 7 bases left in between. CDR3 region: CASSMMGNQPQHF. For the CDR3, the DNA is TGTGCCAGTAGTATGATGGGGAATCAGCCCCAGCATTTT.

This clonotype was counted many times. The chain has TRBV11-3 and TRBJ2-1; tentative D call: TRBD1 (6 bases). Trimming took 7 bases from V and 6 from J, leaving 16 bases between them. CDR3 size: 14 residues. CDR1 and CDR2 (germline): SGHNT, YENEEA. In DNA, the CDR3 is TGTGCCAGCAAGGCAGGGGCAGGCGTCAATGAGCAGTTCTTC. Its protein is CASKAGAGVNEQFF.

This rearrangement joins TRBV5-1 to TRBJ2-7; TRBD1 or TRBD2 may be the D gene (6 bases each). V lost 3 bases to trimming and J lost 6 bases, with 16 bases between them. There are 14 residues in the CDR3. Germline V gene lookup returns CDR1 SGHRS and CDR2 YFSETQ. CDR3 sequence (DNA): TGCGCCAGCAGCTCCGGGACGGAGGGGGTCGAGCAGTACTTC. Translating gives CASSSGTEGVEQYF.

This clonotype was seen repeatedly, ten times or more. The chain uses TRBV12-5 and TRBJ2-2; no reliable D call. Per the germline V gene, CDR1 is LGHNT and CDR2 is FRNRAP. V was shortened by 3 bases and J by 4 bases, with 12 bases between the two germline ends. This CDR3 comprises 15 residues. The CDR3 nucleotides are TGTGCTAGTGGTTTAAATTTCCTCGGCACCGGGGAGCTGTTTTTT. The encoded protein is CASGLNFLGTGELFF.

The J gene is TRBJ2-3, the V gene TRBV12-3 or TRBV12-4, with 8 bases that match TRBD2. CDR3 length: 15 amino acids. Trimming removed 7 bases from V and 0 bases from J; junction bases left unmatched: 6. CDR3: CASTRPSGSTDTQYF. As DNA, the CDR3 is TGTGCCAGCACCCGACCTAGCGGGAGCACAGATACGCAGTATTTT.

J is TRBJ2-1 and V is TRBV30, with a weak D call TRBD2 (6 bases). Trimming took 2 bases from V and 9 from J, leaving 11 bases between them. CDR1 GTSNPN and CDR2 SVGIG come from the germline V gene (reference sequence). The CDR3 is made up of 12 amino acids. This CDR3 reads CAWSPSAGEQFF. DNA of the CDR3: TGTGCCTGGAGTCCTAGCGCCGGTGAGCAGTTCTTC.

The chain recombines TRBV5-6 with TRBJ2-1; TRBD1 aligns across 8 bases. Per the germline V gene, CDR1 is SGHDT and CDR2 is YYEEEE. The CDR3 is made up of 15 amino acids. Trimming at V came to 3 bases and at J to 7 bases, leaving 9 bases not matched to a gene. This CDR3 reads CASSWTGFRNNEQFF. The CDR3 bases are TGTGCCAGCAGCTGGACAGGGTTTCGCAATAATGAGCAGTTCTTC.

This clonotype was counted a few times. V and J are TRBV5-1 and TRBJ2-5, with D maybe TRBD1 (5 bases). The CDR3 is 14 residues long. The ends were cut back, 4 bases at V and 2 bases at J, with 12 bases in the middle. Germline assignment: CDR1 SGHRS and CDR2 YFSETQ. The CDR3 sequence is CASSITGKQETQYF. The CDR3 DNA sequence: TGCGCCAGCAGCATAACAGGAAAACAAGAGACCCAGTACTTC. Supplemented by reference TRBV5-1 and TRBJ2-5, the full variable domain reads KAGVTQTPRYLIKTRGQQVTLSCSPISGHRSVSWYQQTPGQGLQFLFEYFSETQRNKGNFPGRFSGRQFSNSRSEMNVSTLELGDSALYLCASSITGKQETQYFGPGTRLLVL.

This rearrangement joins TRBV20-1 to TRBJ2-7, with 10 positions matching TRBD2. The CDR3 loop spans 16 amino acids. The junction had 6 bases not matched to a gene; V was cut back by 1 base and J by 0 bases. Germline V gene data show CDR1 as DFQATT and CDR2 as SNEGSKA (reference sequence). The CDR3 sequence: CSARAILAGSSYEQYF. For the CDR3, the DNA is TGCAGTGCTAGAGCCATACTAGCGGGGAGCTCCTACGAGCAGTACTTC.

This clonotype was seen only a few times. J is TRBJ1-2 and V is TRBV24-1; D is undetermined. This CDR3 spans 12 amino acids. Trimming cost V 8 bases and J 4 bases, with 10 bases left between them. Germline V gene lookup returns CDR1 KGHDR and CDR2 SFDVKD. CDR3 protein: CATTADPYGYTF. CDR3 DNA: TGTGCCACCACGGCAGACCCCTATGGCTACACCTTC.

This clonotype was seen ten or more times. The J gene is TRBJ1-5, the V gene TRBV6-1, with no clear D. Per germline, CDR1 MNHNS and CDR2 SASEGT. V gave up 2 bases and J gave up 4 bases, with 9 bases separating them. The CDR3 has 14 residues. The CDR3 is CASSEYMGNQPQHF. The CDR3 DNA reads as TGTGCCAGCAGTGAATATATGGGAAATCAGCCCCAGCATTTT.

This clonotype was counted at least ten times. V gene TRBV30 combines with J gene TRBJ2-7; TRBD1 matches 10 bases. J was trimmed by 7 bases and V by 4 bases; bases with no gene match: 10. The CDR3 length is 14 residues. Germline CDR1 and CDR2: GTSNPN and SVGIG (reference sequence). In DNA form, the CDR3 reads TGTGCCTGGACCACCGGGACAGGGGAGAGGGAGCAGTACTTC. Amino acid sequence: CAWTTGTGEREQYF.

This clonotype has ten or more counts. The chain combines TRBV3-1 with TRBJ2-2; possibly TRBD2 for D (5 bases). The V end lost 0 bases, the J end lost 5 bases, and 7 bases lay between the germline ends. Germline assignment: CDR1 LGHDT and CDR2 YNNKEL (reference sequence). This CDR3 region has 14 residues. CDR3 nucleotide sequence: TGTGCCAGCAGCCAAGATTGGAGGACCGGGGAGCTGTTTTTT. Its protein is CASSQDWRTGELFF.

In regard to this clonotype: An end of the junction does not agree with germline; a read error may underlie this. The chain uses TRBV2 and TRBJ2-4; the D call may be TRBD1 or TRBD2 (5 bases each). There are 15 residues in the CDR3. Germline CDR1 reads SNHLY; CDR2 reads FYNNEI. The CDR3, as DNA: TGTGCCGGCAGGGTCGAGGGGATAGCCAAAAACATTCAGTACTTC. As protein: CAGRVEGIAKNIQYF.